One and the same sample provided the 23 T cell receptor beta chains below, sequenced in a study of cytomegalovirus exposure and HLA in healthy donors. Primers: 60 Vbeta forward and 13 Jbeta reverse. The table came from immunoSEQ multiplex PCR; TCRdb's copy has only in-frame clones and leaves some out. The table lists some 130,000 clones, about 74% of them singletons. Sequencing input: PBMCs. The source of these receptors is a middle-aged man in good health and CMV-seronegative.

This chain joins TRBV29-1 and TRBJ2-3, with a possible D match to TRBD2 (5 bases). The CDR3 is made up of 16 amino acids. V lost 7 bases and J lost 4, with 24 bases in between. Germline loops: CDR1 SQVTM, CDR2 ANQGSEA. CDR3 DNA: TGCAGCGCCGCCCTTCGGTTAACAGCGAGGGCAGATACGCAGTATTTT. Its translation is CSAALRLTARADTQYF.

The chain recombines TRBV6-5 with TRBJ1-2; D is ambiguous. Between the trimmed V and J ends, which lost 2 bases and 4 bases, there was a span of 14 bases. The CDR3 loop spans 15 amino acids. Germline V CDR1 and CDR2: MNHEY, SVGAGI. The CDR3 DNA reads TGTGCCAGCAGTTACGGCCGGGAAGTACGCTATGGCTACACCTTC. Its protein is CASSYGREVRYGYTF.

The chain recombines TRBV29-1 with TRBJ2-2; 9 nucleotides agree with TRBD2. With 6 bases clipped from V and 4 bases from J, the junction kept 3 bases outside the gene matches. The CDR3 runs 13 residues. CDR1 is SQVTM, CDR2 ANQGSEA, per germline. The CDR3: CSVWRGGTGELFF. Here the CDR3 DNA reads TGCAGCGTCTGGCGGGGGGGCACCGGGGAGCTGTTTTTT.

The chain links TRBV5-1 to TRBJ2-1; D is ambiguous. Trimming took off 2 bases at V and 4 bases at J, with 4 bases between the two ends. This CDR3 comprises 12 residues. Germline V CDR1 and CDR2: SGHRS, YFSETQ. DNA of the CDR3: TGCGCCAGCAGCTTCAGTTACAATGAGCAGTTCTTC. Translated, it gives CASSFSYNEQFF.

The rearrangement uses TRBV11-3 and TRBJ2-7; 7 bases are shared with TRBD1. This CDR3 has 16 amino acids. V was clipped by 2 bases and J by 0 bases; unmatched bases: 7. Germline V gene data show CDR1 as SGHNT and CDR2 as YENEEA. CDR3 coding DNA: TGTGCCAGCAGCTTACGGACAGGACCTAGCTCCTACGAGCAGTACTTC. This encodes CASSLRTGPSSYEQYF. Together with reference TRBV11-3 and TRBJ2-7, the CDR3 gives the full variable domain: EAGVVQSPRYKIIEKKQPVAFWCNPISGHNTLYWYLQNLGQGPELLIRYENEEAVDDSQLPKDRFSAERLKGVDSTLKIQPAELGDSAVYLCASSLRTGPSSYEQYFGPGTRLTVT.

This rearrangement joins TRBV7-7 to TRBJ2-5; 10 nucleotides match TRBD2. CDR1 is SSHAT, CDR2 FNYEAQ, per germline (reference sequence). The CDR3 loop spans 15 amino acids. With V trimmed by 5 bases and J by 1 base, 4 bases remained unmatched. DNA for the CDR3: TGTGCCAGCAGCCCGGGACTAGCGCCCCAAGAGACCCAGTACTTC. It codes for CASSPGLAPQETQYF.

The chain is built from TRBV27 and TRBJ1-5, with 7 bases fitting TRBD1. The CDR3 totals 14 residues. With 3 bases clipped from V and 7 bases from J, the junction kept 6 bases outside the gene matches. Germline CDR1 MNHEY, CDR2 SMNVEV (reference sequence). The CDR3 DNA is TGTGCCAGCAGTTTTGGAGGGGGCGGACAGCCCCAGCATTTT. It is translated as CASSFGGGGQPQHF.

This chain joins TRBV5-1 and TRBJ1-1, with a possible D match to TRBD1 (5 bases). CDR1 and CDR2 from the germline V gene are SGHRS and YFSETQ. The CDR3 extends over 15 amino acids. Trimming cost V 4 bases and J 0 bases, with 13 bases left between them. This chain's CDR3 is CASSLWTDMNTEAFF. Here the CDR3 DNA reads TGCGCCAGCAGCCTTTGGACGGACATGAACACTGAAGCTTTCTTT.

Only a few counts were recorded for this clone. The V and J genes are TRBV5-4 and TRBJ2-2; the match to TRBD1 covers 8 bases. The V gene end was trimmed by 0 bases and the J gene end by 4 bases; junction bases not matched to a gene: 5. The CDR3 spans 16 residues. Germline V lookup: CDR1 SGHNT, CDR2 YYREEE (reference sequence). CDR3 residues: CASSLGWTGSTGELFF. CDR3 DNA sequence: TGTGCCAGCAGCTTGGGGTGGACAGGGTCCACCGGGGAGCTGTTTTTT.

The chain joins TRBV30 to TRBJ2-7; the D is unclear. Germline loops: CDR1 GTSNPN, CDR2 SVGIG (reference sequence). This CDR3 has 11 residues. V was clipped by 2 bases and J by 6 bases, with 8 bases between them. CDR3 DNA: TGTGCCTGGAGTACGGGTTCCGAGCAGTACTTC. This sequence encodes CAWSTGSEQYF.

The table lists this clone with a count of one. The genes are TRBV10-3 and TRBJ1-1; TRBD1 aligns across 10 bases. V gave up 10 bases and J gave up 4 bases; unmatched junction bases: 12. Germline V gives CDR1 ENHRY, CDR2 SYGVKD. This CDR3 region has 15 residues. The CDR3, as DNA: TGTGCCAGCGGGACAGGGGAGGATTCGGGCACTGAAGCTTTCTTT. Its protein product is CASGTGEDSGTEAFF.

The chain has TRBV11-2 and TRBJ2-3; D is unclear. This CDR3 has 14 residues. Trimming shortened V by 2 bases and J by 2 bases, and 8 bases separated the two germline ends. In germline, CDR1 is SGHAT, CDR2 FQNNGV. CDR3 sequence: CASSLRDFTDTQYF. Written as DNA, the CDR3 is TGTGCCAGCAGCTTACGCGACTTCACAGATACGCAGTATTTT.

This chain joins TRBV11-2 and TRBJ2-2, with 8 bases that match TRBD2. With V trimmed by 2 bases and J by 4 bases, 9 bases remained unmatched. Germline V gene data show CDR1 as SGHAT and CDR2 as FQNNGV. The CDR3 has 17 residues. The CDR3: CASSLPEVSGGTGELFF. The DNA of the CDR3 is TGTGCCAGCAGCTTACCGGAGGTCAGCGGGGGCACCGGGGAGCTGTTTTTT.

The chain links TRBV28 to TRBJ2-7, with 9 positions matching TRBD1. The CDR3 spans 14 residues. V lost 10 bases to trimming and J lost 3 bases; unmatched junction nucleotides: 10. Germline lookup yields CDR1 MDHEN and CDR2 SYDVKM. CDR3 amino acids: CATRRTGAFYEQYF. The DNA of the CDR3 is TGTGCCACCCGAAGGACAGGGGCTTTCTACGAGCAGTACTTC.

V and J are TRBV7-9 and TRBJ2-7; D is ambiguous. Deletions cut 5 bases from V and 0 bases from J, with 17 bases between. Germline V gene data show CDR1 as SEHNR and CDR2 as FQNEAQ (reference sequence). CDR3 size: 16 residues. In DNA, the CDR3 is TGTGCCAGCAGCCCCACGACTTTGCGGAGCTCCTACGAGCAGTACTTC. Translated, it gives CASSPTTLRSSYEQYF.

The rearrangement joins TRBV27 to TRBJ2-7; D might be TRBD1 (6 bases). This CDR3 is built from 15 residues. Trimming removed 5 bases from V and 13 bases from J, with 27 bases in between. Per germline, CDR1 MNHEY and CDR2 SMNVEV (reference sequence). The CDR3 loop is CASSPLLKDSLSSYF. The CDR3 DNA is TGTGCCAGCAGTCCTCTCTTAAAGGACAGCCTGAGCAGTTACTTC.

In DNA, the CDR3 is TGTGCCAGCAGCGCCGGGACACAACAAGAGACCCAGTACTTC. It translates to CASSAGTQQETQYF. The gene calls are TRBV2 and TRBJ2-5; maybe TRBD1 (6 bases). Germline V CDR1 and CDR2: SNHLY, FYNNEI. V lost 6 bases to trimming and J lost 2 bases, with 13 bases between them. The CDR3 has 14 residues.

This rearrangement joins TRBV5-6 to TRBJ1-4; D not resolved. Trimming left V 0 bases short and J 5 bases short, with 8 bases between. The CDR3 contains 14 residues. Germline V gene lookup returns CDR1 SGHDT and CDR2 YYEEEE. The CDR3 nucleotides are TGTGCCAGCAGCTTGGACGGAGACAATGAAAAACTGTTTTTT. Protein sequence: CASSLDGDNEKLFF.

The rearrangement joins TRBV2 to TRBJ2-7; 8 nucleotides match TRBD2. Per germline, CDR1 SNHLY and CDR2 FYNNEI. The CDR3 has 13 amino acids. Losses at the gene ends were 4 bases for V and 2 bases for J; bases not matched to a gene: 1. The CDR3 coding sequence is TGTGCCAGCAGTGTCGGGAGGGCCTACGAGCAGTACTTC. It codes for CASSVGRAYEQYF.

The chain carries TRBV4-2 and TRBJ1-2; no clear D gene. Germline V CDR1 and CDR2: LGHNA, YNFKEQ. This CDR3 region has 15 residues. Trimming took 0 bases from V and 4 from J, leaving 12 bases between them. The CDR3 protein is CASSQERRLIYGYTF. CDR3 sequence (DNA): TGTGCCAGCAGCCAAGAGAGAAGACTGATCTATGGCTACACCTTC.

The chain recombines TRBV19 with TRBJ2-7, with a possible D match to TRBD2 (5 bases). This CDR3 is built from 15 residues. Germline V gene data show CDR1 as LNHDA and CDR2 as SQIVND (reference sequence). The V gene lost 1 base and the J gene lost 0 bases, with 10 bases spanning the gap. The DNA for the CDR3 is TGTGCCAGTAGTATAGGTGGGGAGATCTCCTACGAGCAGTACTTC. Translation: CASSIGGEISYEQYF.

The genes are TRBV10-3 and TRBJ1-2; D may be TRBD1 (5 bases). This CDR3 comprises 16 residues. CDR1 and CDR2 from the germline V gene are ENHRY and SYGVKD. The V end lost 11 bases, the J end lost 2 bases, and 24 bases lay between the germline ends. CDR3 loop: CALRRMGPGRNYGYTF. CDR3 sequence (DNA): TGTGCCCTACGCCGGATGGGGCCAGGACGGAACTATGGCTACACCTTC.

The chain combines TRBV28 with TRBJ2-7, with 7 bases lining up with TRBD1. The CDR3 runs to 15 residues. Trimming removed 3 bases from V and 2 bases from J; junction bases left unmatched: 7. The germline V gene has CDR1 MDHEN and CDR2 SYDVKM. The CDR3 protein is CASSLGTGAPYEQYF. The CDR3 nucleotides read TGTGCCAGCAGTTTGGGCACAGGGGCTCCCTACGAGCAGTACTTC.